A single T cell receptor (beta chain) is shown here with its context. The data stem from a study of blood T cell repertoires in COVID-19. Whole-study context: Collection of acute and convalescent COVID-19 samples took place in the United States, Italy and Spain. The analysed material was cDNA or gDNA that came from T cells, B-cell-depleted T cells, or PBMCs.

CDR3 length equals 14 residues. Germline lookup yields CDR1 LNHDA and CDR2 SQIVND (reference sequence). The V and J ends lost 2 bases and 5 bases, in that order; junction bases with no gene match: 5. Per the original methods: Amplification from reference gene primers served as the basis for estimated nucleated cell counts. Some clones are missing from TCRdb's copy, which holds only in-frame ones; the method was immunoSEQ multiplex PCR. V, J and clone size derive from that table, while D and trimming were established from the DNA sequence. The profile covers under 200,000 clones, with over 80% appearing a single time and roughly 5.1% taken by the ten largest.

This sequence was found in a woman aged 25 to 45 with acute or convalescent COVID-19. The material sequenced was peripheral blood. This chain connects TRBV19 to TRBJ2-5; TRBD1 agrees at 7 bases. The CDR3 loop is CASSITGVGETQYF. DNA of the CDR3: TGTGCCAGTAGTATAACAGGGGTCGGCGAGACCCAGTACTTC.